The 14 T cell receptor beta chains below were found in one sample sequenced in a study of PD-1 blockade in classical Hodgkin lymphoma. Every patient experienced relapse after autologous stem cell transplantation, and brentuximab vedotin exposure varied. Measured with immunoSEQ multiplex PCR; TCRdb has only the in-frame clones, and not every one. The table lists 20,000 to 30,000 clones, 69% of them singletons. Sequencing was performed on peripheral blood mononuclear cells (PBMCs), taken at baseline. These receptors were collected from a human donor with classical Hodgkin lymphoma.

The rearrangement uses TRBV6-5 and TRBJ1-2; 7 nucleotides align to TRBD1. CDR1 is MNHEY and CDR2 is SVGAGI in the germline V gene. J lost 8 bases, V lost 5 bases, and 5 bases had no gene match. The CDR3 has 12 amino acids. The CDR3 protein is CASSKTGYGYTF. The CDR3 DNA sequence: TGTGCCAGCAGTAAGACAGGGTACGGCTACACCTTC.

In regard to this clone: The junction does not match germline at one end; this may be a read error. The rearrangement uses TRBV10-1 and TRBJ2-2, with D maybe TRBD2 (6 bases). CDR3 length: 14 residues. Germline V CDR1 and CDR2: WNHNN, SYGVQD (reference sequence). In DNA, the CDR3 is TGCGCCGGTGGAGGGGCAGGAAAACACCGGGGAGCTGTTTTT. Protein product: CAGGGAGKHRGAVF.

This rearrangement joins TRBV27 to TRBJ1-2; tentative D call: TRBD1 (6 bases). Germline assignment: CDR1 MNHEY and CDR2 SMNVEV (reference sequence). The CDR3 is 17 amino acids. Deletions cut 8 bases from V and 4 bases from J, with 26 bases between. The CDR3 is CASLTRWDNEKPYGYTF. DNA of the CDR3: TGTGCCAGCCTAACTAGGTGGGACAATGAAAAGCCCTATGGCTACACCTTC.

V and J are TRBV27 and TRBJ2-3; 8 bases match TRBD1. The CDR3 consists of 14 residues. J gave up 3 bases and V 4 bases, and 3 bases lay outside the gene matches. The germline CDR1 and CDR2 sequences are MNHEY and SMNVEV (reference sequence). CDR3 bases: TGTGCCAGCAGTTCTCGACAGGGGACAGATACGCAGTATTTT. Translated: CASSSRQGTDTQYF.

The genes are TRBV19 and TRBJ1-1; D gene ambiguous. Trimming left V 0 bases short and J 1 base short, with 12 bases between. CDR3 length equals 16 residues. CDR1 LNHDA and CDR2 SQIVND come from the germline V gene (reference sequence). The CDR3 DNA follows: TGTGCCAGTAGTATAGATATCCGGGCAGGGAACACTGAAGCTTTCTTT. It yields the protein CASSIDIRAGNTEAFF. Supplemented by reference TRBV19 and TRBJ1-1, the full variable domain reads DGGITQSPKYLFRKEGQNVTLSCEQNLNHDAMYWYRQDPGQGLRLIYYSQIVNDFQKGDIAEGYSVSREKKESFPLTVTSAQKNPTAFYLCASSIDIRAGNTEAFFGQGTRLTVV.

The chain combines TRBV5-8 with TRBJ1-1, with D perhaps TRBD1 (6 bases). V dropped 2 bases and J dropped 6 bases, with 14 bases sitting between them. Germline V gene lookup returns CDR1 SGHTS and CDR2 YDEGEE. The CDR3 runs 14 residues. The DNA of the CDR3 is TGTGCCAGCAGCTTTATCAGGGGTCGGGCTGAAGCTTTCTTT. This translates into CASSFIRGRAEAFF.

V is TRBV4-2 and J is TRBJ2-7, with D hard to call. Germline V gene lookup returns CDR1 LGHNA and CDR2 YNFKEQ. The CDR3 covers 16 residues. Trimming shortened V by 8 bases and J by 0 bases, and 20 bases separated the two germline ends. Here the CDR3 reads CASPQGETVSSYEQYF. As DNA, the CDR3 is TGTGCCAGCCCCCAAGGAGAAACCGTAAGCTCCTACGAGCAGTACTTC.

CDR3 DNA: TGTGCCAGCAGCCTCCACGGGGGGGAAACCTACGAGCAGTACTTC. Translating gives CASSLHGGETYEQYF. The J gene is TRBJ2-7, the V gene TRBV7-3, with 8 bases that match TRBD2. Germline CDR1 is SGHTA and CDR2 is FQGTGA. V dropped 5 bases and J dropped 2; count of bases not matched to a gene: 8. The CDR3 contains 15 residues.

This chain connects TRBV5-4 to TRBJ1-4, with D perhaps TRBD1 (5 bases). The V gene's germline CDR1 is SGHNT and CDR2 YYREEE (reference sequence). V was pared by 0 bases and J by 8 bases, with 14 bases between. The CDR3 loop spans 15 amino acids. CDR3 in DNA: TGTGCCAGCAGCTTGGGGCGGGCAGGGCAGGAAAAACTGTTTTTT. Translation: CASSLGRAGQEKLFF.

V is TRBV7-9 and J is TRBJ1-1, with unresolved D. The CDR3 consists of 12 residues. The ends were cut back, 1 base at V and 11 bases at J, with 11 bases in the middle. Germline V gives CDR1 SEHNR, CDR2 FQNEAQ (reference sequence). The CDR3 DNA sequence: TGTGCCAGCAGCTTAGTTGACTTCCGGGCTTTCTTT. It is translated as CASSLVDFRAFF.

The J gene is TRBJ2-1, the V gene TRBV15; TRBD2 matches at 13 bases. V lost 3 bases and J lost 6; bases outside the gene matches: 5. The germline gives CDR1 LNHNV, CDR2 YYDKDF (reference sequence). CDR3 length: 16 residues. The CDR3 nucleotides read TGTGCCACCAGCAGGGGCACTAGCGGGGGGGTCAATGAGCAGTTCTTC. This gives the protein CATSRGTSGGVNEQFF.

The chain employs TRBV2 and TRBJ1-2; 7 bases fit TRBD1. This CDR3 has 13 amino acids. CDR1 and CDR2 from the germline V gene are SNHLY and FYNNEI. With 7 bases clipped from V and 6 bases from J, the junction kept 8 bases outside the gene matches. The CDR3 region is CASNAGTVNGYTF. CDR3 DNA: TGTGCCAGCAATGCCGGGACAGTTAATGGCTACACCTTC.

The CDR3 nucleotides are TGTGCCAGCAGACGGAGGGGGGCCGCTGAAGCTTTCTTT. Its translation: CASRRRGAAEAFF. The rearrangement uses TRBV28 and TRBJ1-1, with a weak D call TRBD1 (6 bases). Per the germline V gene, CDR1 is MDHEN and CDR2 is SYDVKM. Trimming removed 6 bases at V and 6 bases at J, with 14 bases between. This CDR3 has 13 amino acids.

The chain recombines TRBV4-3 with TRBJ2-1; 8 bases are shared with TRBD2. This CDR3 has 14 residues. V gave up 4 bases and J gave up 4 bases; unmatched junction bases: 3. Germline CDR1 is LGHNA and CDR2 is YSLEER. The CDR3 reads CASSPGGGYNEQFF. CDR3 DNA sequence: TGCGCCAGCAGCCCGGGGGGGGGTTACAATGAGCAGTTCTTC.